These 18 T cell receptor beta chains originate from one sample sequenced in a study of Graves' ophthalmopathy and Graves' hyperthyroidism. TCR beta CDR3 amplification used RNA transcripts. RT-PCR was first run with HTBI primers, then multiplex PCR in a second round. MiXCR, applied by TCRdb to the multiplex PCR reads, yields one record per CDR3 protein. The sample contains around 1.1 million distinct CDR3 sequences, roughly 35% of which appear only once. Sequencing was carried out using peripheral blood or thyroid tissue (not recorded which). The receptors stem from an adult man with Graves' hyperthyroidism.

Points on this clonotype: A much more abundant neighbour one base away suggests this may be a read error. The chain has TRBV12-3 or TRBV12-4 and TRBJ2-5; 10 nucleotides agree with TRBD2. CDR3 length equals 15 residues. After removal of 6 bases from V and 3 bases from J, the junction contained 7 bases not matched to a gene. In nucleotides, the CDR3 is TGTGCCAGCAGCCCAGAAGCGGGAGGGGAAGAGACCCAGTACTTC. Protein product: CASSPEAGGEETQYF.

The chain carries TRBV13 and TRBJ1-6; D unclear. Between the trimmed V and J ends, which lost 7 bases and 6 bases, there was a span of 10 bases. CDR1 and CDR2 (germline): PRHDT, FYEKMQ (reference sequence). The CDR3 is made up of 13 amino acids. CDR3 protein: CASTVRSNSPLHF. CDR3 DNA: TGTGCCAGCACTGTGCGTTCTAATTCACCCCTCCACTTT.

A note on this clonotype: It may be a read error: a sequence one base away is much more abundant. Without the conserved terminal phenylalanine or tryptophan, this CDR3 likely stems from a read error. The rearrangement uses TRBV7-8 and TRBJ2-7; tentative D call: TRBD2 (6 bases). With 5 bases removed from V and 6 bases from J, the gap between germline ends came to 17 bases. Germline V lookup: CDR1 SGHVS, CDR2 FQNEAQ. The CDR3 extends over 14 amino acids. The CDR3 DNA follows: TGTGCCAGCAGCCCCCCGATCGGGGGTCTCGAGCAGTACCTC. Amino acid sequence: CASSPPIGGLEQYL.

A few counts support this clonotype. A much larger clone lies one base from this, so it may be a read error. The CDR3 coding sequence is TGTGCCAGCAGCCCCCGGGACAGGGGACACGAGCAGTACTTC. Amino acids: CASSPRDRGHEQYF. This chain links TRBV6-6 with TRBJ2-7; 10 bases match TRBD1. This CDR3 contains 14 residues. V shed 6 bases and J 5 bases; nucleotides not matched to a gene: 7. Germline V gene data show CDR1 as MNHNY and CDR2 as SVGAGI (reference sequence).

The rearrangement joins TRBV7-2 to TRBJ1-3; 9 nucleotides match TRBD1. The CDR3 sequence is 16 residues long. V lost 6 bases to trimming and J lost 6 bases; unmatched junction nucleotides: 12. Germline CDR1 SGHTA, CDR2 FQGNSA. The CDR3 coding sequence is TGTGCCAGCAGGTCTGGGACAGGGACGGAATTAAACACCATATATTTT. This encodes CASRSGTGTELNTIYF.

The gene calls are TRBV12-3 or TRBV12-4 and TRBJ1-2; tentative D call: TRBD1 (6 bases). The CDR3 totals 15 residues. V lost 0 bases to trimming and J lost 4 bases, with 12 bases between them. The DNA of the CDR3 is TGTGCCAGCAGTTTAGCGCGGGGGGCTGCCTATGGCTACACCTTC. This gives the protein CASSLARGAAYGYTF.

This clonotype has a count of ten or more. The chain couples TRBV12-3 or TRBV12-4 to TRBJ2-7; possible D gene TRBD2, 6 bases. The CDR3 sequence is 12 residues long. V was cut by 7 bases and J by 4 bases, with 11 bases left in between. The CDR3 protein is CASTSEGYEQYF. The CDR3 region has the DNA TGTGCCAGCACCTCGGAGGGGTACGAGCAGTACTTC.

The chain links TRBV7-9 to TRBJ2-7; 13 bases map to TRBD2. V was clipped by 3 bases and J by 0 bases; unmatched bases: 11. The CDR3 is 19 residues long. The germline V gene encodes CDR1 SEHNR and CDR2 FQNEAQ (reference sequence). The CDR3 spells CASSLGGGLAGSLSYEQYF. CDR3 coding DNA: TGTGCCAGCAGCTTGGGAGGGGGACTAGCGGGGTCGCTCTCCTACGAGCAGTACTTC. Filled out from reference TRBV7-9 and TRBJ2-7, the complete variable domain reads DTGVSQNPRHKITKRGQNVTFRCDPISEHNRLYWYRQTLGQGPEFLTYFQNEAQLEKSRLLSDRFSAERPKGSFSTLEIQRTEQGDSAMYLCASSLGGGLAGSLSYEQYFGPGTRLTVT.

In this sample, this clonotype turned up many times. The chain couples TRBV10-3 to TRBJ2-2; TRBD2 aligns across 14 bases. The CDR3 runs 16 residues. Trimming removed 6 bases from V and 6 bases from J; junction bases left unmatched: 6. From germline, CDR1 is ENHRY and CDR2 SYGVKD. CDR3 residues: CAIRGLAGVGSGELFF. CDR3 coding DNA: TGTGCCATCAGGGGACTAGCGGGAGTCGGTTCCGGGGAGCTGTTTTTT.

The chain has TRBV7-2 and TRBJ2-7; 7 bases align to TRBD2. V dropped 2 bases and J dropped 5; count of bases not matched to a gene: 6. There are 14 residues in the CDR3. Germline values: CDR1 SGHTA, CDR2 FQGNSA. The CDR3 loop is CASSLSRGSHEQYF. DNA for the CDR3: TGTGCCAGCAGCTTATCGCGGGGGTCACACGAGCAGTACTTC.

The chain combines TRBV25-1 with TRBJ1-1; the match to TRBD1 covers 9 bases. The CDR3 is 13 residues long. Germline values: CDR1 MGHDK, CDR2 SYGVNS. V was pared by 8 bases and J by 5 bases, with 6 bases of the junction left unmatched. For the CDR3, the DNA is TGTGCCAGCGAAAGGACAGGGGAGACTGAAGCTTTCTTT. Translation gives CASERTGETEAFF.

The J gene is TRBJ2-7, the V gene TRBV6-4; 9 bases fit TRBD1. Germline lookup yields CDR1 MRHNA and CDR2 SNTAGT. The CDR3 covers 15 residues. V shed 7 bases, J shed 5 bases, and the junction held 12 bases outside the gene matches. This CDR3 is CASINRDRDIHEQYF. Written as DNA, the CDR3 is TGTGCCAGCATCAACCGGGACAGGGACATTCACGAGCAGTACTTC.

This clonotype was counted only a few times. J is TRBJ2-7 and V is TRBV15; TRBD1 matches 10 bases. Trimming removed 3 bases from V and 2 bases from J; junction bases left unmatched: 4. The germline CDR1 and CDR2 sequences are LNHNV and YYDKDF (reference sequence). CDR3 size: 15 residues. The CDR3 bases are TGTGCCACCAGCAGCCCGGGGACAGGGGCCTACGAGCAGTACTTC. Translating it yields CATSSPGTGAYEQYF.

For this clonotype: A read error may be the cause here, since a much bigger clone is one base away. CDR3 protein: CASSATVNTGELFF. The CDR3, as DNA: TGTGCCAGCAGCGCGACGGTGAACACCGGGGAGCTGTTTTTT. This chain uses TRBV7-9 with TRBJ2-2; no reliable D call. Germline V gene lookup returns CDR1 SEHNR and CDR2 FQNEAQ (reference sequence). There are 14 residues in the CDR3. V was shortened by 5 bases and J by 1 base, with 8 bases between the two germline ends. The full variable domain, in which reference TRBV7-9 and TRBJ2-2 provide the parts outside the CDR3, is DTGVSQNPRHKITKRGQNVTFRCDPISEHNRLYWYRQTLGQGPEFLTYFQNEAQLEKSRLLSDRFSAERPKGSFSTLEIQRTEQGDSAMYLCASSATVNTGELFFGEGSRLTVL.

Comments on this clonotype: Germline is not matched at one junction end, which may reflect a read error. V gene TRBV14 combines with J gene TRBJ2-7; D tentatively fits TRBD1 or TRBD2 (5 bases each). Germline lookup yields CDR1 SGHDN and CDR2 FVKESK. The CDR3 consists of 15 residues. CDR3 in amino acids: CDSSQTGAEAYEQYF. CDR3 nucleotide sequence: TGTGACAGCAGCCAAACCGGGGCTGAGGCCTACGAGCAGTACTTC.

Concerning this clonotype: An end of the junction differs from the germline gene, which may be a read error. The CDR3 spells CASQTGPNEELFF. Here the CDR3 DNA reads TGCGCCAGCCAGACAGGGCCTAATGAAGAACTGTTTTTT. This rearrangement joins TRBV5-1 to TRBJ1-4; 7 nucleotides agree with TRBD1. This CDR3 region has 13 residues. The germline CDR1 and CDR2 sequences are SGHRS and YFSETQ.

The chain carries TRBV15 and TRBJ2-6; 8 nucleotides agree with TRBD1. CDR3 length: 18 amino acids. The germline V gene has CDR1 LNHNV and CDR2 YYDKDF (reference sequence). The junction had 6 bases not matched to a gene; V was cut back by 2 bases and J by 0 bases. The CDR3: CATSRWDRMISGANVLTF. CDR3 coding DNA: TGTGCCACCAGCAGATGGGACAGGATGATCTCTGGGGCCAACGTCCTGACTTTC.

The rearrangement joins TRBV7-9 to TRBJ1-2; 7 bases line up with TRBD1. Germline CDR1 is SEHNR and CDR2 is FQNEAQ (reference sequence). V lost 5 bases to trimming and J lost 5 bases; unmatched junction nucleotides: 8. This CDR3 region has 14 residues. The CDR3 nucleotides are TGTGCCAGCAGCCCCAAGAAGGGGGCGTATGGCTACACCTTC. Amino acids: CASSPKKGAYGYTF.